Given below is one T cell receptor beta chain in context. This clonotype was seen more than once but under ten times. Its antigen remains unidentified. Base qualities are not recorded, but no much larger clone differs from it by a single base. The time point label, read with the paper, signifies: newly diagnosed GD, antithyroid drugs for less than 3 months. RNA was extracted from PBMCs in TRIzol for both TCR sequencing and RNA sequencing. Graves' disease was diagnosed according to American Thyroid Association guidelines. The patients came from an endocrinology department in Xi'an, China. From each patient, nine milliliters of peripheral blood was collected into an EDTA anticoagulant tube. Ficoll Paque Plus density gradient separation was used to isolate PBMCs, and no further T cell sorting was done. An Agilent 2100 Bioanalyzer and agarose gel were used to check RNA quality, and a NanoDrop 2000 was used to measure RNA concentration.

This sample was taken from a study of regulatory T cells in long-lasting Graves disease (dated by TCRdb to about 2021). Regarding the study in general: Newly diagnosed Graves' disease patients had taken antithyroid drugs for less than 3 months. Persistent Graves' disease patients were compared with newly diagnosed Graves' disease patients by peripheral blood TCR sequencing and RNA sequencing. The study was registered as a clinical trial and conducted in China. A total of roughly 35 samples were covered by TCR sequencing, comprising roughly 13 persistent and 20 or so newly diagnosed Graves' disease patients.

The library was obtained by multiplex PCR. Reads for this sample came from an Illumina HiSeq 4000. CDR3 regions were amplified by Arm-PCR with iRepertoire HTBI primers to construct TCR beta libraries. Before sequencing, the PCR products went through gel purification. The study's processing was this. Gene usage analysis of CDR3 amino acid clonotypes used the 62 TRBV and some 15 TRBJ segments found across samples. COPE and FqMerger were used to merge filtered high-quality paired reads into contigs. Contigs were aligned with BLAST to IMGT TRBV, TRBD and TRBJ reference genes, and CDR3 was defined per IMGT. Highly expanded clones were defined as clonotypes with a frequency above 0.1%. Shannon entropy served as the measure of repertoire diversity, while the Gini coefficient captured V-J evenness. Clonotypes shared by more than one individual were considered public. TCRdb cleaned the public reads at Q25 with fastp, built clones with MiXCR and kept in-frame beta chains. Identical CDR3 protein sequences are pooled into one entry, listed with their most common genes and DNA. TCRdb's processing, not the study's, gives the V and J calls here. In this sample the table shows roughly 400,000 distinct CDR3 sequences, about 15% of which occur a single time. The leading ten clones occupy approximately 7.8% of the sample.

Study-wide findings and limitations: TRBV28, TRBJ1-2 and TRBJ2-5 were preferentially used in persistent disease, while TRBV20-1 and TRBJ2-1 were favored in newly diagnosed disease. More public clonotypes were shared among persistent patients (about 2,800) than among newly diagnosed patients (approximately 1,000). The small sample size was acknowledged by the authors as a limitation that may reduce accuracy. Compared with newly diagnosed patients, patients with persistent Graves' disease had lower TCR Shannon entropy and fewer highly expanded clones, which suggests clonal expansion. Only peripheral blood was studied, because thyroid tissue, the primary lesion, was inaccessible. Only the TCR beta chain was sequenced and analyzed.

The CDR3 starts with the cysteine, ends with the phenylalanine, and has 16 residues. The CDR3 DNA has 48 bases and is translated from base 1. CDR1 is given as SQVTM and CDR2 as ANQGSEA, both from the germline V gene. V is trimmed back by 4 bases and J by 4 bases, and the junction contains 9 bases that no gene match accounts for. A further study also used this sample, focusing on T cells in Graves' hyperthyroidism and ophthalmopathy. The second study's authors report: Stable Graves' hyperthyroidism was defined as no progression to ophthalmopathy during 18 months of follow-up. Hyperthyroidism patients were aged 18 to 65 years and newly diagnosed, with disease duration of less than 2 months. Any patient with an uncontrolled infection, another autoimmune disease, pregnancy or lactation was excluded. Diagnoses were established on the basis of clinical symptoms, serum thyroxine and TRAb, thyroid ultrasound, and orbital computed tomography. The first round of RT-PCR for the TCR CDR3 was performed with the HTBI primer set and the Qiagen OneStep RT-PCR kit. Blood samples also contained most of the expanded thyroid clonotypes (frequency above 0.001), which suggests that blood repertoires may reflect thyroid immune responses. A model built on a 13 V-J signature distinguished ophthalmopathy from stable hyperthyroidism, reaching about 89% sensitivity and under 84% specificity in cross-validation and 80%/75% in testing. In validation, progression to ophthalmopathy was predicted by the model with 70.59% sensitivity and 72.22% specificity, a median of about 6 months before onset. To identify TCR V-J signatures that set the groups apart, the researchers used a discovery cohort of 100 patients, made up of roughly 45 with Graves' ophthalmopathy and about 60 with stable Graves' hyperthyroidism. An independent validation cohort of 18 to 20 hyperthyroidism patients and 17 patients who later progressed to ophthalmopathy tested prospective prediction of ophthalmopathy. The 85 to 100 discovery patients were randomly split 7:3 into training and test sets. Thyroid tissue and blood T-cell repertoires from about six Graves' hyperthyroidism patients were also compared in the study. After blood sampling, hyperthyroidism patients were treated with methimazole at a starting dose of 30 mg daily, and ophthalmopathy patients were treated with high-dose intravenous methylprednisolone. Libraries were constructed in a second round of multiplex PCR, after which size selection and purification were carried out. Libraries were sequenced paired-end with 100 bp reads on an Illumina HiSeq2000. Raw data were processed with SOAPnuke, discarding reads with adapters, uncalled bases, mean Phred below 15, or no exact constant-primer or identifier match. High-quality paired reads were merged using COPE v1.2.5, and each unique nucleotide sequence was defined as a clonotype. Clonotypes were aligned to IMGT TRBV, TRBD and TRBJ reference segments using MiTCR v1.1. The analysis included only V-J combinations with a frequency above 0.0001, which together covered 99% to 99.2% of the repertoires. The TCS score was defined as the ratio of F50 (clonal expansion) to E x V (chaos), calculated using BLOSUM62-based TCRdist between CDR3 peptides within each V-J. Welch's t-statistics and random forest reduced around 550 V-J features to 13, which were used in a naive Bayes classifier (R e1071). Sample size was not statistically predetermined, and blinding of investigators to group allocation was not performed. The paper reports TCR Vbeta CDR3 sequencing of approximately 140 peripheral blood samples: 40 to 45 ophthalmopathy, under 80 hyperthyroidism and around 17 progressor patients.

This TCR derives from a woman aged 40 to 50 with Graves disease. Donor details come from another sample of the same person, matched by shared clones. Here the sequenced sample was peripheral blood mononuclear cells (PBMCs), taken at new diagnosis, from a patient treated with antithyroid drugs. The chain employs TRBV29-1 and TRBJ2-2; 10 nucleotides in the junction match TRBD2. The CDR3 loop reads CSVGSSGSGGTGELFF. The DNA sequence follows: TGCAGCGTTGGATCTAGCGGGAGCGGTGGCACCGGGGAGCTGTTTTTT.